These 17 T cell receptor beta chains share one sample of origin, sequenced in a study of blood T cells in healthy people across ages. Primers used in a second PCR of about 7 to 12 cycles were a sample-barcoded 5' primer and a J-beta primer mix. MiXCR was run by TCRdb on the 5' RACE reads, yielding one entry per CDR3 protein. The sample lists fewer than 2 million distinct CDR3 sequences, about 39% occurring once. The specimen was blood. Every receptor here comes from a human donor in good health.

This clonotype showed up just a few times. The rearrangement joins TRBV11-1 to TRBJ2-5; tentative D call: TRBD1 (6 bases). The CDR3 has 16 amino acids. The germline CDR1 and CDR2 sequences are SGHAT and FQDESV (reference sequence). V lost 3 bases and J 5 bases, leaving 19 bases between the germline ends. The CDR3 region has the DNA TGTGCCAGCAGCTTGAGATCGAGGCAGGGGTACGAGACCCAGTACTTC. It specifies CASSLRSRQGYETQYF. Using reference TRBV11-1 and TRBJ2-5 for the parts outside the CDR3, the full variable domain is EAEVAQSPRYKITEKSQAVAFWCDPISGHATLYWYRQILGQGPELLVQFQDESVVDDSQLPKDRFSAERLKGVDSTLKIQPAELGDSAMYLCASSLRSRQGYETQYFGPGTRLLVL.

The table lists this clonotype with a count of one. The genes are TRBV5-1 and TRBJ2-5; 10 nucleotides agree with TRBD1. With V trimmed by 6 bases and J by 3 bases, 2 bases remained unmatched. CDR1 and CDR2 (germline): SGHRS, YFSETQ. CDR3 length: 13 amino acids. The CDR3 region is CASKTGGKETQYF. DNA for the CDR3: TGCGCCAGCAAGACAGGGGGCAAAGAGACCCAGTACTTC.

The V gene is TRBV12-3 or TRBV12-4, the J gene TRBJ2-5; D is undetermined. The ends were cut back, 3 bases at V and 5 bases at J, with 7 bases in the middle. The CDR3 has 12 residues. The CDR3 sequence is CASSFNLETQYF. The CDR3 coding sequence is TGTGCCAGCAGTTTTAATTTGGAGACCCAGTACTTC.

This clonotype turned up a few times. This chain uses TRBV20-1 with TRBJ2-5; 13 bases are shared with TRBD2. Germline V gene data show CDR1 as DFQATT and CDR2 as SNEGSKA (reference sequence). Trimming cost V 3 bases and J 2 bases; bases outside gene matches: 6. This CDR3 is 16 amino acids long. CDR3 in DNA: TGCAGTGCTAGTTTCGGGACTAGCGGGGCGCAAGAGACCCAGTACTTC. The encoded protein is CSASFGTSGAQETQYF.

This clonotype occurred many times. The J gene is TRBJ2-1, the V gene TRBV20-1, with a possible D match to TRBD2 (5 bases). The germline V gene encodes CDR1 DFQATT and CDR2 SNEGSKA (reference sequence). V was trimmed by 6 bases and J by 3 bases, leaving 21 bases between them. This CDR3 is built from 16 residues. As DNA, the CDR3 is TGCAGTGCCGACGGGATTCTAGCAGGCCTCTACAATGAGCAGTTCTTC. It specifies CSADGILAGLYNEQFF.

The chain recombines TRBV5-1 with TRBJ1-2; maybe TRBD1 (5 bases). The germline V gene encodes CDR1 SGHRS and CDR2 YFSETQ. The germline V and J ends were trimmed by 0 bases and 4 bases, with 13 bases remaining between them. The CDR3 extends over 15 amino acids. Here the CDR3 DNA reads TGCGCCAGCAGCTTGGTGTACGGGGCGGGCTATGGCTACACCTTC. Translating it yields CASSLVYGAGYGYTF.

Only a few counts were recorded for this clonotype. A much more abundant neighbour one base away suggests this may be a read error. The CDR3 bases are TGCGCCAGCAGCCAAGTCGGGGCCAACGTCCTGACTTTC. It encodes CASSQVGANVLTF. The chain links TRBV4-1 to TRBJ2-6; D not resolved. The V gene lost 1 base and the J gene lost 4 bases, with 2 bases spanning the gap. This CDR3 contains 13 residues. CDR1 is MGHRA and CDR2 is YSYEKL in the germline V gene.

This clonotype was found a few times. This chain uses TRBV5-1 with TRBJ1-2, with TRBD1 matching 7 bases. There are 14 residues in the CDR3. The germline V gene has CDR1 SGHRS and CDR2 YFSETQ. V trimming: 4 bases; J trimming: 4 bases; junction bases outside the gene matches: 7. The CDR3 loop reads CASSNGDSVYGYTF. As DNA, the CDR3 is TGCGCCAGCAGCAATGGGGACAGCGTCTATGGCTACACCTTC.

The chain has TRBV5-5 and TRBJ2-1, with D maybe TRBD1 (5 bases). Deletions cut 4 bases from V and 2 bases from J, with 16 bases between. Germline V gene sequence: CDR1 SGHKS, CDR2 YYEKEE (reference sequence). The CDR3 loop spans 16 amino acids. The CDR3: CASSPWLGQAYNEQFF. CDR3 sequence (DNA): TGTGCCAGCAGCCCCTGGTTGGGGCAAGCCTACAATGAGCAGTTCTTC.

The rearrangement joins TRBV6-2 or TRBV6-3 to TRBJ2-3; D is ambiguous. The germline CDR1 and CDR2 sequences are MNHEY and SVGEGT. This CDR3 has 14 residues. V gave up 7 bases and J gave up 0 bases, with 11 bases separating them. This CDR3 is CASMDVPSTDTQYF. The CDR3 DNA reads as TGTGCCAGCATGGACGTACCTAGCACAGATACGCAGTATTTT.

CDR3 sequence reads: CSVANRLYGYTF. In nucleotides, the CDR3 is TGCAGCGTTGCTAACAGGCTCTATGGCTACACCTTC. This rearrangement joins TRBV29-1 to TRBJ1-2; D may be TRBD1 (5 bases). From germline, CDR1 is SQVTM and CDR2 ANQGSEA. Trimming removed 4 bases from V and 4 bases from J, with 10 bases in between. The CDR3 extends over 12 amino acids.

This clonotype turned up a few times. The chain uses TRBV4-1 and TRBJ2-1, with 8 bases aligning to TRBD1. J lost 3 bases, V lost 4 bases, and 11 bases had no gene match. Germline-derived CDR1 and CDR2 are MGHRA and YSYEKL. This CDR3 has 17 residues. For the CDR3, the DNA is TGCGCCAGCAGCCCGCTACAAGGGACAGGATTCTACAATGAGCAGTTCTTC. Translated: CASSPLQGTGFYNEQFF.

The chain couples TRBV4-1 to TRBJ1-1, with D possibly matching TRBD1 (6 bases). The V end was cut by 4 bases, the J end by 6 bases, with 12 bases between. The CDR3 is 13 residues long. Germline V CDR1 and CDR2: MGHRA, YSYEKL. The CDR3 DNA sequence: TGCGCCAGCAGCCGTAACCCAGGGGCTGAAGCTTTCTTT. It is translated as CASSRNPGAEAFF.

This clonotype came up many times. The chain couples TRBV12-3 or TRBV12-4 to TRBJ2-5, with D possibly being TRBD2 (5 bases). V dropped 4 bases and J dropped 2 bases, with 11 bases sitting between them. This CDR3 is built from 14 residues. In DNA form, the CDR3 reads TGTGCCAGCAGTTCCGGACTCGTTCAAGAGACCCAGTACTTC. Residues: CASSSGLVQETQYF.

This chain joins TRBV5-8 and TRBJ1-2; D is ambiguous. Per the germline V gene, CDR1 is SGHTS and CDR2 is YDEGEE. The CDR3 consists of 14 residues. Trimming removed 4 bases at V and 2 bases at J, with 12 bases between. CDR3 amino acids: CASSPRLINYGYTF. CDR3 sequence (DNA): TGTGCCAGCAGCCCAAGACTGATCAACTATGGCTACACCTTC. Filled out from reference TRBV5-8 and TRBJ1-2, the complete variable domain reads EAGVTQSPTHLIKTRGQQATLRCSPISGHTSVYWYQQALGLGLQFLLWYDEGEERNRGNFPPRFSGRQFPNYSSELNVNALELEDSALYLCASSPRLINYGYTFGSGTRLTVV.

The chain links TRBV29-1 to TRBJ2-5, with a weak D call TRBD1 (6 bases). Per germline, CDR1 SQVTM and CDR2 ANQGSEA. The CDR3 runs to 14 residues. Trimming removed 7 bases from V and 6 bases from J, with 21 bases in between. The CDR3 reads CSAWTDADVKTQYF. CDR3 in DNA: TGCAGCGCCTGGACAGACGCCGATGTTAAGACCCAGTACTTC.

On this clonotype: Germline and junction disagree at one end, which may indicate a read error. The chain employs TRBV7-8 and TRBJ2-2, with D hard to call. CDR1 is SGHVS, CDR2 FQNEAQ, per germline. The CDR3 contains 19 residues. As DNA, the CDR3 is TGCGCCACCTCGATCTATGGGATTAGAAGAGGTCCAAACTCCGGGGAGCTGTTTTTT. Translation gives CATSIYGIRRGPNSGELFF.